This paragraph reports one TCR beta chain. Antigen specificity is unknown. This entry belongs to a study of graft-versus-host responses after intestinal transplantation. Study information: Uniformly, recipients were administered anti-thymocyte globulin induction with subsequent tacrolimus and steroids for around 3 years.

Germline V gene lookup returns CDR1 MNHNS and CDR2 SASEGT. The CDR3 covers 13 residues. Trimming cost V 10 bases and J 0 bases, with 12 bases left between them. TCRdb keeps only in-frame clones here, not all; method: immunoSEQ multiplex PCR. The sample yields tens of thousands of clones, about 90% seen once. V usage is TRBV6-1 and J usage is TRBJ1-1; no reliable D call. The receptor was derived from a human donor who received an intestinal transplant. The sequencing here drew on unstimulated CD8+ T cells sorted from spleen or lymph node cells, taken before intestinal transplant. CDR3 DNA: TGTGCCACAAATGAACGGGTGAACACTGAAGCTTTCTTT. It is translated as CATNERVNTEAFF.